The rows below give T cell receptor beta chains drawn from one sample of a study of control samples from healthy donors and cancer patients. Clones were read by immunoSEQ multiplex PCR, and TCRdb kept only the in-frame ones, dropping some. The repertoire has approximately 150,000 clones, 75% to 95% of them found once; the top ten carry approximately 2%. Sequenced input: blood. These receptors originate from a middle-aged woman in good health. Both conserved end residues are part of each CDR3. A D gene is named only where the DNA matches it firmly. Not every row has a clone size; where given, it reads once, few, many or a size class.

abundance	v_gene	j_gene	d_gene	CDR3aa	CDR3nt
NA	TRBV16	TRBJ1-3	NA	CASSVQGSGNTIYF	TGTGCCAGCAGCGTTCAGGGTTCTGGAAACACCATATATTTT
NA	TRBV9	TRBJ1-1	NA	CASSALGGVGNTEAFF	TGTGCCAGCAGCGCCCTCGGGGGGGTCGGGAACACTGAAGCTTTCTTT
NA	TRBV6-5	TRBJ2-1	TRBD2	CASSYSALAVDEQFF	TGTGCCAGCAGTTACTCAGCACTAGCGGTCGATGAGCAGTTCTTC
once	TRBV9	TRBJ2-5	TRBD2	CASSVGSSGGARETQYF	TGTGCCAGCAGCGTAGGAAGTAGCGGGGGGGCCAGAGAGACCCAGTACTTC
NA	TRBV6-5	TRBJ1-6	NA	CASSYSFRLDNSPLHF	TGTGCCAGCAGTTACTCGTTTCGCCTCGATAATTCACCCCTCCACTTT
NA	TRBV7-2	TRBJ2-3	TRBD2	CASSLKRAGGTDTQYF	TGTGCCAGCAGCTTAAAGAGGGCGGGGGGGACAGATACGCAGTATTTT
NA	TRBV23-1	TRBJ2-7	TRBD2	CASGSGGLARYEQYF	TGCGCCAGCGGTTCAGGGGGACTAGCGAGGTACGAGCAGTACTTC
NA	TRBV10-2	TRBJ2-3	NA	CASSVRGATSTDTQYF	TGCGCCAGCAGTGTCCGGGGGGCTACAAGCACAGATACGCAGTATTTT
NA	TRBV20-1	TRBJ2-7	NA	CSASMGAPGEQYF	TGCAGTGCTAGTATGGGGGCTCCTGGCGAGCAGTACTTC
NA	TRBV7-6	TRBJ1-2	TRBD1	CASSLEGGDRVNSGYTF	TGTGCCAGCAGCTTAGAGGGGGGGGACAGGGTAAACTCCGGCTACACCTTC
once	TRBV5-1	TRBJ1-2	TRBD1	CASSPPGQGNGYTF	TGCGCCAGCAGCCCACCGGGACAGGGTAACGGCTACACCTTC
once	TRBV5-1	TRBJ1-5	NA	CASSLGSNQPQHF	TGCGCCAGCAGCTTGGGGAGCAATCAGCCCCAGCATTTT